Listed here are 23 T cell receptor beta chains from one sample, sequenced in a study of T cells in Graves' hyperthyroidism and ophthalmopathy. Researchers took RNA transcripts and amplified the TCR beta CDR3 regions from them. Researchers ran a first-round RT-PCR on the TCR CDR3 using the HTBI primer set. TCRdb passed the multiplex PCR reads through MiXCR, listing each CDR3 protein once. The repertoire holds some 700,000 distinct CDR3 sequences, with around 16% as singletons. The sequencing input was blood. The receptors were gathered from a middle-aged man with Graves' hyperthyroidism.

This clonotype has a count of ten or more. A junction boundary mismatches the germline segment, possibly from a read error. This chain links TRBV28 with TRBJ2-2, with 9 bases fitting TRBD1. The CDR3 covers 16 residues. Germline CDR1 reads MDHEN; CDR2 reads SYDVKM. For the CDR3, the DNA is TGTGCCAGCAGAGGAGCCGGGACAGGGAACCCCGGGGAGCTGTTTTTT. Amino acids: CASRGAGTGNPGELFF.

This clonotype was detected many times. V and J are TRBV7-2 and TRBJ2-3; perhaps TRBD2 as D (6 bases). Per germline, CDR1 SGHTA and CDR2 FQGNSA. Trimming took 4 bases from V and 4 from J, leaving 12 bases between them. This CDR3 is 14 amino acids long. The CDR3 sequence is CASSSRREADTQYF. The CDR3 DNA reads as TGTGCCAGCAGCTCTAGGAGGGAGGCAGATACGCAGTATTTT. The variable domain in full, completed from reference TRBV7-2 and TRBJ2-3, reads GAGVSQSPSNKVTEKGKDVELRCDPISGHTALYWYRQSLGQGLEFLIYFQGNSAPDKSGLPSDRFSAERTGGSVSTLTIQRTQQEDSAVYLCASSSRREADTQYFGPGTRLTVL.

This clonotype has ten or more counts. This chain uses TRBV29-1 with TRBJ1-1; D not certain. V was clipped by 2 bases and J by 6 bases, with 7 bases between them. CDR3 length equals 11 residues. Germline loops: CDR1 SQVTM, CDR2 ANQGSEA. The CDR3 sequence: CSVEIQPEAFF. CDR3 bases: TGCAGCGTTGAAATACAGCCTGAAGCTTTCTTT.

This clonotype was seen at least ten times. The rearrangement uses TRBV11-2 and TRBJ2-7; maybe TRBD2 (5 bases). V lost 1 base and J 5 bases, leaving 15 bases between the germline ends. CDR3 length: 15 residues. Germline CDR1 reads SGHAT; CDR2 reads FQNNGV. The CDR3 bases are TGTGCCAGCAGCTTAGGAGGGCTCGTTTTCCACGAGCAGTACTTC. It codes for CASSLGGLVFHEQYF.

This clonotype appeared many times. The CDR3 protein is CAIAGETSIDNEQFF. CDR3 bases: TGTGCGATAGCGGGAGAAACAAGTATTGACAATGAGCAGTTCTTC. The chain couples TRBV10-3 to TRBJ2-1; 9 bases agree with TRBD2. The CDR3 spans 15 residues. The germline V gene encodes CDR1 ENHRY and CDR2 SYGVKD.

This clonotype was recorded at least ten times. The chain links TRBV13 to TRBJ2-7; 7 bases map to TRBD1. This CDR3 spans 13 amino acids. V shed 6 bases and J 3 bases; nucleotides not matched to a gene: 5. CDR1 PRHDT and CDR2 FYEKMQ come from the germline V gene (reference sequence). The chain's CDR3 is CASSWDSDYEQYF. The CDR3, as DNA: TGTGCCAGCAGTTGGGACAGCGACTACGAGCAGTACTTC.

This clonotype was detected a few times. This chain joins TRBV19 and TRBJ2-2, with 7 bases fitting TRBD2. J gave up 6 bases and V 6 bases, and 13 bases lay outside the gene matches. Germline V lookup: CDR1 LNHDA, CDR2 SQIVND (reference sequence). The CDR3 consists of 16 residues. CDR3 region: CASSRGLDSGPGELFF. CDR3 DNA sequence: TGTGCCAGTAGCCGAGGACTAGATTCAGGTCCCGGGGAGCTGTTTTTT. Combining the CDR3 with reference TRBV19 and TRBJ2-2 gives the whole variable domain DGGITQSPKYLFRKEGQNVTLSCEQNLNHDAMYWYRQDPGQGLRLIYYSQIVNDFQKGDIAEGYSVSREKKESFPLTVTSAQKNPTAFYLCASSRGLDSGPGELFFGEGSRLTVL.

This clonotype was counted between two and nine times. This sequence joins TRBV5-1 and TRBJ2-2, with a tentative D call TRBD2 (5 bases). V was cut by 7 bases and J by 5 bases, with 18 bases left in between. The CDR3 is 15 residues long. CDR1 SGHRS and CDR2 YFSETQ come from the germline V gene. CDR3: CASQISAGTTGELFF. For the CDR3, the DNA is TGCGCCAGCCAGATCAGCGCGGGCACAACCGGGGAGCTGTTTTTT.

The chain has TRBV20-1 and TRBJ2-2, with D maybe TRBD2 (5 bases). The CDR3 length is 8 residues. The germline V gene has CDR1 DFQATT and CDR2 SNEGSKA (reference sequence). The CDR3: CSPGGLFF. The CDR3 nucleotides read TGCAGCCCCGGAGGGCTGTTTTTT.

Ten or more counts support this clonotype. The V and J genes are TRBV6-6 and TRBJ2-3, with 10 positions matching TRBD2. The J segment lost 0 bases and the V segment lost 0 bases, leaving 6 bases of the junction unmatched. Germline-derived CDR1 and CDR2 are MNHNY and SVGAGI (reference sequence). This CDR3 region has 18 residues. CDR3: CASSYSAGGPTSTDTQYF. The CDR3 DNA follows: TGTGCCAGCAGTTACTCAGCGGGAGGGCCGACGAGCACAGATACGCAGTATTTT.

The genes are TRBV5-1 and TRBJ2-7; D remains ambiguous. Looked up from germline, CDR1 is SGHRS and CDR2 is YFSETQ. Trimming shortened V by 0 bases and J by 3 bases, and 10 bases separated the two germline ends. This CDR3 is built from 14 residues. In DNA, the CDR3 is TGCGCCAGCAGCTTGGCTCCGACGGACTACGAGCAGTACTTC. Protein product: CASSLAPTDYEQYF.

CDR3 region: CASNFAGGPFLFYEQYF. CDR3 nucleotide sequence: TGTGCCAGCAACTTCGCGGGAGGGCCTTTTCTCTTTTACGAGCAGTACTTC. The chain couples TRBV5-6 to TRBJ2-7; 9 bases map to TRBD2. The CDR3 loop spans 17 amino acids. V shed 6 bases and J 4 bases; nucleotides not matched to a gene: 17. The germline CDR1 and CDR2 sequences are SGHDT and YYEEEE.

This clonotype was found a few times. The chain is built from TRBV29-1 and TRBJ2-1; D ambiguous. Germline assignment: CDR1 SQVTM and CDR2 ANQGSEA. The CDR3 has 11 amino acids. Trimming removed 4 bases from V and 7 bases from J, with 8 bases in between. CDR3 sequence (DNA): TGCAGCGTTGTGGGGAATAATGAGCAGTTCTTC. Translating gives CSVVGNNEQFF.

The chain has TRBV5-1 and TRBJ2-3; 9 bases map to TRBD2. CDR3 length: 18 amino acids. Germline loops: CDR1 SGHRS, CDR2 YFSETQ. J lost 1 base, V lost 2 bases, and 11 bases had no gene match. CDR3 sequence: CASSLTPKASGGTDTQYF. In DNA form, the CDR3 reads TGCGCCAGCAGCTTAACTCCGAAGGCTAGCGGGGGCACAGATACGCAGTATTTT.

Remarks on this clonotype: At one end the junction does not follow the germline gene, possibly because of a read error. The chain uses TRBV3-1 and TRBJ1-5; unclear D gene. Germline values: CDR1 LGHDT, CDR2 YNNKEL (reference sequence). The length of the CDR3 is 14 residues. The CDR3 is CAGSPELSGQPQHF. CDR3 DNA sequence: TGTGCCGGCAGCCCCGAGTTATCGGGTCAGCCCCAACATTTT. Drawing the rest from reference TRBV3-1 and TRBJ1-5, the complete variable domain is DTAVSQTPKYLVTQMGNDKSIKCEQNLGHDTMYWYKQDSKKFLKIMFSYNNKELIINETVPNRFSPKSPDKAHLNLHINSLELGDSAVYFCAGSPELSGQPQHFGDGTRLSIL.

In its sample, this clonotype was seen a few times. Written as DNA, the CDR3 is TGTGCCAGCAGCCCGCATCGGGACAGGGGAGACACTGAAGCTTTCTTT. Protein product: CASSPHRDRGDTEAFF. The gene calls are TRBV4-2 and TRBJ1-1; 10 bases map to TRBD1. Germline values: CDR1 LGHNA, CDR2 YNFKEQ. The CDR3 runs to 16 residues. J gave up 3 bases and V 4 bases, and 8 bases lay outside the gene matches.

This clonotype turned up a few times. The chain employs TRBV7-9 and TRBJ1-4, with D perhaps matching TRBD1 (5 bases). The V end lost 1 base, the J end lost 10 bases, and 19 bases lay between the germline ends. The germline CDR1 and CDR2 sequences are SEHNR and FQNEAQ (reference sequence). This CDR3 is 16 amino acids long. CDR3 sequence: CASSLDGVASRGKLFF. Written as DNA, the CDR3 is TGTGCCAGCAGCTTAGATGGTGTGGCCTCAAGGGGAAAACTGTTTTTT.

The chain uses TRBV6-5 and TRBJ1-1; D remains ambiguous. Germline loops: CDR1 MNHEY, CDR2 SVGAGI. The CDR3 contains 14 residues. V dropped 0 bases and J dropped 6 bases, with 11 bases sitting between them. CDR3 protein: CASSYSDSGSEAFF. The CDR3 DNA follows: TGTGCCAGCAGTTACTCGGATAGTGGGTCTGAAGCTTTCTTT.

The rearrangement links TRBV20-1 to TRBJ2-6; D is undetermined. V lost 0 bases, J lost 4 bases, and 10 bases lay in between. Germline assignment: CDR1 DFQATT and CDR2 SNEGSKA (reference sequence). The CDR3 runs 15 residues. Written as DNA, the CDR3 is TGCAGTGCTAGAGAACCGGTCTCCGGGGCCAACGTCCTGACTTTC. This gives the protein CSAREPVSGANVLTF.

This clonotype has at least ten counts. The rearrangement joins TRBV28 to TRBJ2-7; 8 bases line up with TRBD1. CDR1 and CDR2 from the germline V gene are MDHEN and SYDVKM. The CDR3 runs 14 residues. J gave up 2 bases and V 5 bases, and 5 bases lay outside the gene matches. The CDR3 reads CASSTRDRPYEQYF. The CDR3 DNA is TGTGCCAGCAGTACTCGGGACAGGCCCTACGAGCAGTACTTC.

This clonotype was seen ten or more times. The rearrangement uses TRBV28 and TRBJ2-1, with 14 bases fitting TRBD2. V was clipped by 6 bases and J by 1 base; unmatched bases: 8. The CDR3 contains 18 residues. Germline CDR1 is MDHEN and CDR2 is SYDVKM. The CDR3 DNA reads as TGTGCCAGCAGCCCCGCCGGGACTAGCGGGGGTTCCTACAATGAGCAGTTCTTC. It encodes CASSPAGTSGGSYNEQFF.

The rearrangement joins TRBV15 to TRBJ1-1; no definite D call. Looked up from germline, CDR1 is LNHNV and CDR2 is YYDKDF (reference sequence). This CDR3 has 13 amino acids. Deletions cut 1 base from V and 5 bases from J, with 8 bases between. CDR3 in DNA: TGTGCCACCAGCAGAGGCCCCCTGACTGAAGCTTTCTTT. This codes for CATSRGPLTEAFF. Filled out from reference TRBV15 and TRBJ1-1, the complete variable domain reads DAMVIQNPRYQVTQFGKPVTLSCSQTLNHNVMYWYQQKSSQAPKLLFHYYDKDFNNEADTPDNFQSRRPNTSFCFLDIRSPGLGDTAMYLCATSRGPLTEAFFGQGTRLTVV.

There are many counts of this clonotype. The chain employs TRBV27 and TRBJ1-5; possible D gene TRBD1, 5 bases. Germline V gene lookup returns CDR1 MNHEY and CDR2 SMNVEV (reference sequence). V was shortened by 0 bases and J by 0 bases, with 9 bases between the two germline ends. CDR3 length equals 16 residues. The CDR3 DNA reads TGTGCCAGCAGTTTATCCTGGGGCGATAGCAATCAGCCCCAGCATTTT. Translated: CASSLSWGDSNQPQHF.